This T cell receptor (beta chain) came from a study of regulatory T cells in long-lasting Graves disease. Study-wide context: Persistent Graves' disease required over 5 years of antithyroid drugs and positive TSH receptor antibodies.

From germline, CDR1 is SGHRS and CDR2 YFSETQ. V was shortened by 4 bases and J by 5 bases, with 7 bases between the two germline ends. The CDR3 is 11 amino acids. Time point meaning: persistent/refractory GD, antithyroid drugs over 5 years with positive TRAb. Following extraction of RNA from PBMCs, that RNA was used to make the TCR library. Comments on this clonotype: Its antigen is not identified.

Arm-PCR of CDR3 regions and iRepertoire HTBI primers were the basis on which TCR beta libraries were built. TCRdb reprocessed the multiplex PCR reads with MiXCR, giving one entry per CDR3 protein. The top ten clones hold under 9% of a sample with hundreds of thousands of distinct CDR3 sequences, under 25% of them seen once. Study observations and caveats: Persistent disease preferred TRBV28, TRBJ1-2 and TRBJ2-5. Thyroid tissue went unexamined; only peripheral blood was analyzed. Public clonotype sharing was higher in persistent than newly diagnosed patients.

The source of this sequence is a female donor with Graves disease. Source: peripheral blood mononuclear cells (PBMCs), taken when the disease was refractory, from a patient treated with antithyroid drugs. The chain recombines TRBV5-1 with TRBJ2-7; D call uncertain. The CDR3 sequence is CASSRNNEQYF. The CDR3 coding sequence is TGCGCCAGCAGCCGCAATAACGAGCAGTACTTC.